Detailed here is one TCR beta chain. Its specificity is unknown. The data originate from a study of T cell repertoires in cytomegalovirus infection. Via MiXCR, TCRdb re-called the reads, giving one row per CDR3 protein. This table has 110,000 or so distinct CDR3 sequences, roughly 30% appearing once. Study conclusions and caveats: Dominant in the ex vivo response were TCR beta clonotypes restricted by HLA-C and specific for CMV.

J gave up 5 bases and V 7 bases, and 6 bases lay outside the gene matches. CDR1 is MNHNS and CDR2 is SASEGT in the germline V gene. The CDR3 has 14 amino acids. The clonotype was recovered from a human donor in good health (CMV status not recorded). Some clones in this sample may be carry-over from other donors' samples. The chain couples TRBV6-1 to TRBJ2-1; 9 positions agree with TRBD1. The sequencing here drew on CD8+ T cells from cultured PBMCs, taken from culture after CMV antigen stimulation. Here the CDR3 reads CASKPGTGNNEQFF. CDR3 bases: TGTGCCAGCAAGCCCGGGACAGGGAACAATGAGCAGTTCTTC.